This note documents a single T cell receptor (beta chain) sequence. Baseline, cycle 4 day 1, and cycle 7 day 1 were the blood sampling points. The data derive from a study of OX40 agonist ivuxolimab in advanced cancers. The CDR3 covers 16 residues. V gave up 4 bases and J gave up 2 bases, with 16 bases separating them. Sequencing used immunoSEQ multiplex PCR; TCRdb keeps in-frame clones, though not all of them. The sample has about 63,000 clones, roughly nine tenths seen once. The receptor comes from an adult with an advanced solid tumor such as melanoma, head and neck, liver or kidney cancer. Sequences were derived from CD4+ or CD8+ T cells sorted from blood, sampled in a trial of the OX40 agonist ivuxolimab. J is TRBJ2-1 and V is TRBV5-3, with TRBD1 as a possible D gene (7 bases). TRBV5-3 carries the ORF label, with uncertain function. The CDR3 DNA is TGTGCCAGAAGCCCGCCAGGGGGGACCCCCTACAATGAGCAGTTCTTC. It codes for CARSPPGGTPYNEQFF.